This entry features one T cell receptor (beta chain) sequence. The antigen remains unidentified. Amplification used 60 Vbeta primers and 13 Jbeta primers. Assay used: immunoSEQ multiplex PCR; TCRdb lists only in-frame clones, some missing. The sample holds approximately 120,000 clones, 70% to 85% seen once. The data were obtained in a study of cytomegalovirus exposure and HLA in healthy donors. The ends were cut back, 4 bases at V and 0 bases at J, with 20 bases in the middle. Germline CDR1 reads SGHRS; CDR2 reads YFSETQ. There are 18 residues in the CDR3. Study observations and caveats: The later analysis indicated that the majority of CMV-associated TCR beta chains appeared HLA-restricted. The authors confirmed in vitro that a few CMV-associated chains were specific for CMV antigens. One variant, a missense change in DCLRE1C, was linked in a later analysis to TCR beta V- and J-gene trimming. The study had only CMV serostatus as immune exposure information.

V and J are TRBV5-1 and TRBJ2-1; maybe TRBD2 (5 bases). The specimen sequenced was PBMCs. The TCR comes from a middle-aged woman in good health and CMV-seropositive. DNA of the CDR3: TGCGCCAGCAGCCTCGGACTCCTGCCCTCCTACTCCTACAATGAGCAGTTCTTC. This sequence encodes CASSLGLLPSYSYNEQFF.